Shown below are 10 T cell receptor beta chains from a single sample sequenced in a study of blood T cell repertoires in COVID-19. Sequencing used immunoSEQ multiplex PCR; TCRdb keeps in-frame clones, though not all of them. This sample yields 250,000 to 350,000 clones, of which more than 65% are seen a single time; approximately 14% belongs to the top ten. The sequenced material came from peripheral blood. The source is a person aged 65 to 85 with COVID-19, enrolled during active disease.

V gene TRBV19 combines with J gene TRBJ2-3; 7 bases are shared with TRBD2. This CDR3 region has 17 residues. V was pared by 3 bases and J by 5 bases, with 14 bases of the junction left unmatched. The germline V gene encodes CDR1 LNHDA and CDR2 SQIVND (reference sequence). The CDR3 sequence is CASSIDLAGVSGDTQYF. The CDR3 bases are TGTGCCAGTAGTATCGATCTGGCGGGAGTGAGTGGAGATACGCAGTATTTT.

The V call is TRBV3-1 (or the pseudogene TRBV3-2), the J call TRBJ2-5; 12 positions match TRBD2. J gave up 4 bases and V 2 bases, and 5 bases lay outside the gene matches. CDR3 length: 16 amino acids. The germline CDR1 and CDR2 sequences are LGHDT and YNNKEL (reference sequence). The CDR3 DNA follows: TGTGCCAGCAGCCAATTGACTAGCGGGGGAGGAGAGACCCAGTACTTC. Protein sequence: CASSQLTSGGGETQYF.

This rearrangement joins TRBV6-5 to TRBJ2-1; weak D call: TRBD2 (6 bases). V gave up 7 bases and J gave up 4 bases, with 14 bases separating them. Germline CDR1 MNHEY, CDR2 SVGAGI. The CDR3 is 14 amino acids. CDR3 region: CASMRNSGYNEQFF. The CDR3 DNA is TGTGCCAGCATGCGGAATAGCGGTTACAATGAGCAGTTCTTC.

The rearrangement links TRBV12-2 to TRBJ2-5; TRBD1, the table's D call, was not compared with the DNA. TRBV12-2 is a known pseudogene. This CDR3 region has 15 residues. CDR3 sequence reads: CASPTCARGQETQYF. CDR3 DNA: TGTGCAAGTCCCACTTGCGCCAGGGGCCAAGAGACCCAGTACTTC.

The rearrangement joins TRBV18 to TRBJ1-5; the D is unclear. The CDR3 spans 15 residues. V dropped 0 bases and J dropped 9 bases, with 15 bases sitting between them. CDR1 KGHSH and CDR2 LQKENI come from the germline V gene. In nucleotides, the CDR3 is TGTGCCAGCTCACCACCGGCGGGTCCGGTCTCGCCCCAGCATTTT. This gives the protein CASSPPAGPVSPQHF.

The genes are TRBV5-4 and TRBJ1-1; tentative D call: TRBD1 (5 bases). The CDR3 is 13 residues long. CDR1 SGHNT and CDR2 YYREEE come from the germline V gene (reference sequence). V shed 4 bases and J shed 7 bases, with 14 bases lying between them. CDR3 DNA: TGTGCCAGCAGCAGGGACGGGGGTTTTGAAGCTTTCTTT. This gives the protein CASSRDGGFEAFF.

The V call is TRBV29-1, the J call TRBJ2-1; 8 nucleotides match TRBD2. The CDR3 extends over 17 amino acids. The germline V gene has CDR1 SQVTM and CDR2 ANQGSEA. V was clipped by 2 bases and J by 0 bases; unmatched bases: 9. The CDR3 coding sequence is TGCAGCGTTGAAAGGTATGGTAGCGGGAACTCCTACAATGAGCAGTTCTTC. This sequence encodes CSVERYGSGNSYNEQFF.

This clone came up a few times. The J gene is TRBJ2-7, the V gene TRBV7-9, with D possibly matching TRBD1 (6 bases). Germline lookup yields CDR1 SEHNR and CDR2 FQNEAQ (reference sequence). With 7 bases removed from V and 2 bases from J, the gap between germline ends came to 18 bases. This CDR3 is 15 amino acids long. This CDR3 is CASNDIRDTAYEQYF. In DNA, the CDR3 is TGTGCCAGCAACGATATCCGGGACACAGCCTACGAGCAGTACTTC.

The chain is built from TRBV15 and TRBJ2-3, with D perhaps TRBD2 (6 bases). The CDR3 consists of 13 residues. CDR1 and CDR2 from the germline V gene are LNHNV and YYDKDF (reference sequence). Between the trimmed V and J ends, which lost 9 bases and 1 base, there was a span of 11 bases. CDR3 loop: CATEEGRTDTQYF. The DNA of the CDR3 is TGTGCCACGGAGGAGGGCCGCACAGATACGCAGTATTTT.

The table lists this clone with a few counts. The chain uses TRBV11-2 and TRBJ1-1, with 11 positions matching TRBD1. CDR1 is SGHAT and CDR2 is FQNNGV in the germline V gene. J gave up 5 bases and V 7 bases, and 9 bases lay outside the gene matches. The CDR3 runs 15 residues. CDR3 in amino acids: CASKGQGARRTEAFF. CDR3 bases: TGTGCCAGCAAAGGACAGGGGGCGCGAAGGACTGAAGCTTTCTTT.